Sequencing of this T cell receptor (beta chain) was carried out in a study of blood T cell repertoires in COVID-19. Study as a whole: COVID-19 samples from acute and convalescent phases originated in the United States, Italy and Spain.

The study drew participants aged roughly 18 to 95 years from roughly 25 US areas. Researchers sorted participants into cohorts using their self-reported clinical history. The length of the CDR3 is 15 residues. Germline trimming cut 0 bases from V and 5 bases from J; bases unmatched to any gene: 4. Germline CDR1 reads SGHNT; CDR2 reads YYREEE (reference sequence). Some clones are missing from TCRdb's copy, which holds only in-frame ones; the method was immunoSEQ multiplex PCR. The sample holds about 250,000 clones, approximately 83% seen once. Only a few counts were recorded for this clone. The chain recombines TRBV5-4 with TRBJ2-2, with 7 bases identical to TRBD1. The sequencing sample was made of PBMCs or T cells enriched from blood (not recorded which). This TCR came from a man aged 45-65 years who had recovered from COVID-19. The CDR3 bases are TGTGCCAGCAGCTTGGTTACAGGGGCGACCGGGGAGCTGTTTTTT. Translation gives CASSLVTGATGELFF.